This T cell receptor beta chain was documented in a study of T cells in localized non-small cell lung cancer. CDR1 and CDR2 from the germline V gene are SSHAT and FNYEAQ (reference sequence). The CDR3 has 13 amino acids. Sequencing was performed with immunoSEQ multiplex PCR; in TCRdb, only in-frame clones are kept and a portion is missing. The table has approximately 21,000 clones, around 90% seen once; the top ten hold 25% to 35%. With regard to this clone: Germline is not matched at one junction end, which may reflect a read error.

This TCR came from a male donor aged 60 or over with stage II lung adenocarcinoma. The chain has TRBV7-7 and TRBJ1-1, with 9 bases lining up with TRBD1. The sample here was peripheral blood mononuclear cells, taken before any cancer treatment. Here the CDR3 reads CASSRDRDAEAFF. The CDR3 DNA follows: TGTGCTAGCAGCCGGGACAGGGACGCTGAAGCTTTCTTT.